Listed below are T cell receptor beta chains from one sample, sequenced in a study of PD-1 blockade in classical Hodgkin lymphoma. Assay: immunoSEQ multiplex PCR; the TCRdb copy retains only in-frame clones and omits some. The sample holds about 18,000 clones, 80% to 90% seen once. The sample consisted of peripheral blood mononuclear cells (PBMCs), taken before the fourth cycle of nivolumab. The source of these receptors is a human donor with classical Hodgkin lymphoma. Each CDR3 is given with its conserved first and last residue. A D gene is named only where the DNA matches it firmly. The listing skips clone size in some rows; elsewhere it reads once, few, many or a size class.

J: TRBJ2-1; V: TRBV7-9; size: -; D: TRBD1; CDR3: CASSHRDSFPKFYYNEQFF; DNA: TGTGCCAGCAGCCATCGGGACAGCTTCCCAAAGTTCTACTACAATGAGCAGTTCTTC
J: TRBJ1-2; V: TRBV20-1; size: -; D: -; CDR3: CSATGGYGYTF; DNA: TGCAGTGCTACGGGTGGGTATGGCTACACCTTC
J: TRBJ2-2; V: TRBV9; size: once; D: TRBD2; CDR3: CASSLREGSTGELFF; DNA: TGTGCCAGCAGCCTCAGGGAGGGGAGCACCGGGGAGCTGTTTTTT
J: TRBJ2-2; V: TRBV5-1; size: few; D: TRBD1; CDR3: CASSGRTGDAGELFF; DNA: TGCGCCAGCAGCGGCAGGACAGGGGACGCCGGGGAGCTGTTTTTT
J: TRBJ2-4; V: TRBV27; size: -; D: -; CDR3: CASSLSQGGKNIQYF; DNA: TGTGCCAGCAGTTTATCACAGGGAGGCAAAAACATTCAGTACTTC
J: TRBJ2-5; V: TRBV10-1; size: -; D: -; CDR3: CASSELAQETQYF; DNA: TGCGCCAGCAGTGAACTAGCCCAAGAGACCCAGTACTTC
J: TRBJ1-2; V: TRBV28; size: -; D: -; CDR3: CASSLYDSWYTF; DNA: TGTGCCAGCAGTTTATATGACAGCTGGTACACCTTC
J: TRBJ1-6; V: TRBV7-8; size: -; D: TRBD1; CDR3: CASSPGQGAGPLHF; DNA: TGTGCCAGCAGCCCGGGACAGGGGGCAGGTCCCCTCCACTTT
J: TRBJ2-3; V: TRBV6-5; size: -; D: TRBD2; CDR3: CASSLLAGGFTDTQYF; DNA: TGTGCCAGCAGTTTATTGGCGGGGGGGTTCACAGATACGCAGTATTTT
J: TRBJ1-2; V: TRBV11-2; size: once; D: -; CDR3: CASSVTVNYGYTF; DNA: TGTGCCAGCAGCGTGACGGTGAACTATGGCTACACCTTC
J: TRBJ2-1; V: TRBV11-3; size: -; D: -; CDR3: CASSLRSGSGNEQFF; DNA: TGTGCCAGCAGCCTTAGATCGGGAAGTGGGAATGAGCAGTTCTTC
J: TRBJ1-4; V: TRBV5-1; size: -; D: -; CDR3: CASSSQGGDGEKLFF; DNA: TGCGCCAGCAGTTCCCAGGGTGGGGACGGGGAAAAACTGTTTTTT
J: TRBJ2-3; V: TRBV14; size: -; D: -; CDR3: CASSQATAGAITDTQYF; DNA: TGTGCCAGCAGCCAAGCGACGGCGGGGGCGATCACAGATACGCAGTATTTT
J: TRBJ2-7; V: TRBV7-2; size: -; D: -; CDR3: CASSPRTASIEQYF; DNA: TGTGCCAGCAGCCCCCGGACAGCGTCCATCGAGCAGTACTTC
J: TRBJ1-1; V: TRBV19; size: -; D: -; CDR3: CASSLGAGLDTEAFF; DNA: TGTGCCAGTAGTCTTGGGGCAGGGTTGGACACTGAAGCTTTCTTT
J: TRBJ1-2; V: TRBV5-1; size: -; D: -; CDR3: CASSLGGSGGYTF; DNA: TGCGCCAGCAGCTTGGGAGGATCGGGAGGCTACACCTTC
J: TRBJ1-4; V: TRBV5-1; size: -; D: TRBD1; CDR3: CASSSGQGDEKLFF; DNA: TGCGCCAGCAGCTCTGGGCAGGGGGATGAAAAACTGTTTTTT
J: TRBJ2-7; V: TRBV5-1; size: -; D: -; CDR3: CASSSIPGHYEQYF; DNA: TGCGCCAGCAGCTCTATTCCGGGGCACTACGAGCAGTACTTC
J: TRBJ2-1; V: TRBV2; size: once; D: TRBD2; CDR3: CASTSSGGPPSHEQFF; DNA: TGTGCCAGCACCTCTAGCGGGGGGCCACCATCCCATGAGCAGTTCTTC
J: TRBJ1-1; V: TRBV5-1; size: once; D: -; CDR3: CASSSLGAEGSEAFF; DNA: TGCGCCAGCAGCTCCCTCGGGGCAGAGGGGTCTGAAGCTTTCTTT
J: TRBJ1-3; V: TRBV7-8; size: once; D: TRBD1; CDR3: CASSLVTGPSGNTIYF; DNA: TGTGCCAGCAGCTTAGTGACAGGGCCCTCTGGAAACACCATATATTTT
J: TRBJ2-7; V: TRBV7-9; size: -; D: -; CDR3: CASSLEGGISYEQYF; DNA: TGTGCCAGCAGCTTAGAGGGGGGCATCTCCTACGAGCAGTACTTC
J: TRBJ2-1; V: TRBV6-1; size: -; D: TRBD2; CDR3: CASSDPLAGGPGEQFF; DNA: TGTGCCAGCAGTGATCCGCTAGCGGGGGGGCCGGGAGAGCAGTTCTTC
J: TRBJ2-7; V: TRBV7-8; size: -; D: -; CDR3: CASSLAIRVGAYEQYF; DNA: TGTGCCAGCAGCTTAGCGATCCGGGTAGGGGCCTACGAGCAGTACTTC
J: TRBJ1-1; V: TRBV5-1; size: -; D: -; CDR3: CASSLIGDNTEAFF; DNA: TGCGCCAGCAGCTTGATAGGGGATAACACTGAAGCTTTCTTT
J: TRBJ1-1; V: TRBV9; size: -; D: TRBD1; CDR3: CASSVDRAGAEAFF; DNA: TGTGCCAGCAGCGTCGACAGGGCGGGGGCTGAAGCTTTCTTT
J: TRBJ2-5; V: TRBV6-6; size: -; D: -; CDR3: CASGGEETQYF; DNA: TGTGCCAGCGGGGGAGAAGAGACCCAGTACTTC
J: TRBJ2-1; V: TRBV29-1; size: once; D: TRBD1; CDR3: CSVVDRGRYNEQFF; DNA: TGCAGCGTTGTAGACAGGGGGCGATACAATGAGCAGTTCTTC
J: TRBJ2-7; V: TRBV6-6; size: -; D: TRBD2; CDR3: CASKPSGGISYEQYF; DNA: TGTGCCAGCAAACCGAGCGGGGGGATTTCCTACGAGCAGTACTTC
J: TRBJ2-5; V: TRBV5-1; size: -; D: TRBD2; CDR3: CASSLVLAGGQETQYF; DNA: TGCGCCAGCAGCTTGGTTCTAGCGGGGGGGCAAGAGACCCAGTACTTC
J: TRBJ1-3; V: TRBV7-9; size: -; D: -; CDR3: CASSLASGDGNTIYF; DNA: TGTGCCAGCAGCTTAGCGTCAGGGGATGGAAACACCATATATTTT
J: TRBJ2-1; V: TRBV12-5; size: -; D: -; CDR3: CAGDWTNEQFF; DNA: TGTGCTGGGGACTGGACCAATGAGCAGTTCTTC
J: TRBJ2-7; V: TRBV9; size: -; D: TRBD2; CDR3: CASPSGGGYEQYF; DNA: TGTGCCAGCCCTAGCGGGGGCGGATACGAGCAGTACTTC
J: TRBJ1-5; V: TRBV9; size: few; D: -; CDR3: CASSTTGNQPQHF; DNA: TGTGCCAGCAGTACCACAGGGAATCAGCCCCAGCATTTT
J: TRBJ2-1; V: TRBV4-1; size: -; D: TRBD2; CDR3: CASSQNDVAGGYNEQFF; DNA: TGCGCCAGCAGCCAGAACGACGTCGCGGGGGGGTACAATGAGCAGTTCTTC
J: TRBJ2-7; V: TRBV13; size: -; D: -; CDR3: CASSPWGAPPYEQYF; DNA: TGTGCCAGCAGCCCTTGGGGGGCGCCCCCCTACGAGCAGTACTTC
J: TRBJ2-1; V: TRBV19; size: -; D: -; CDR3: CASSTSPGPYNEQFF; DNA: TGTGCCAGTAGTACCTCACCGGGCCCCTACAATGAGCAGTTCTTC
J: TRBJ2-5; V: TRBV5-1; size: -; D: -; CDR3: CASSLAQETQYF; DNA: TGCGCCAGCAGCTTGGCGCAAGAGACCCAGTACTTC
J: TRBJ2-5; V: TRBV6-1; size: -; D: -; CDR3: CASSEGPGETQYF; DNA: TGTGCCAGCAGTGAAGGCCCAGGGGAGACCCAGTACTTC
J: TRBJ2-5; V: TRBV7-6; size: -; D: -; CDR3: CASSLLGQETQYF; DNA: TGTGCCAGCAGCTTATTGGGCCAAGAGACCCAGTACTTC
J: TRBJ2-2; V: TRBV9; size: few; D: -; CDR3: CASSVVSGTGELFF; DNA: TGTGCCAGCAGCGTAGTATCGGGGACCGGGGAGCTGTTTTTT
J: TRBJ1-4; V: TRBV19; size: -; D: -; CDR3: CASSRQAGTNEKLFF; DNA: TGTGCCAGTAGTCGCCAGGCCGGAACGAATGAAAAACTGTTTTTT
J: TRBJ1-4; V: TRBV7-9; size: -; D: -; CDR3: CASSLDGTEKLFF; DNA: TGTGCCAGCAGCTTAGATGGGACCGAAAAACTGTTTTTT
J: TRBJ1-1; V: TRBV5-8; size: -; D: TRBD1; CDR3: CASSLDRGVEAFF; DNA: TGTGCCAGCAGCCTTGACAGGGGAGTTGAAGCTTTCTTT
J: TRBJ1-6; V: TRBV21-1; size: -; D: -; CDR3: CASFLGQGGNSPLHF; DNA: TGTGCCAGCTTCCTTGGACAGGGGGGGAATTCACCCCTCCACTTT
J: TRBJ1-5; V: TRBV5-8; size: few; D: TRBD1; CDR3: CASSSRAGTVNQPQHF; DNA: TGTGCCAGCAGCTCGCGGGCCGGGACAGTGAATCAGCCCCAGCATTTT
J: TRBJ1-2; V: TRBV28; size: few; D: TRBD1; CDR3: CASSPRDRANYGYTF; DNA: TGTGCCAGCAGTCCCCGGGACAGGGCTAACTATGGCTACACCTTC
J: TRBJ2-4; V: TRBV9; size: -; D: -; CDR3: CASSVVPRGRESKNIQYF; DNA: TGTGCCAGCAGCGTAGTCCCTCGGGGCAGGGAAAGCAAAAACATTCAGTACTTC
J: TRBJ2-4; V: TRBV5-1; size: -; D: -; CDR3: CASSLEGGPLDQYF; DNA: TGCGCCAGCAGCTTGGAAGGGGGTCCGCTCGATCAGTACTTC
J: TRBJ1-1; V: TRBV5-4; size: few; D: -; CDR3: CASSFGRGNTEAFF; DNA: TGTGCCAGCAGCTTTGGACGGGGGAACACTGAAGCTTTCTTT